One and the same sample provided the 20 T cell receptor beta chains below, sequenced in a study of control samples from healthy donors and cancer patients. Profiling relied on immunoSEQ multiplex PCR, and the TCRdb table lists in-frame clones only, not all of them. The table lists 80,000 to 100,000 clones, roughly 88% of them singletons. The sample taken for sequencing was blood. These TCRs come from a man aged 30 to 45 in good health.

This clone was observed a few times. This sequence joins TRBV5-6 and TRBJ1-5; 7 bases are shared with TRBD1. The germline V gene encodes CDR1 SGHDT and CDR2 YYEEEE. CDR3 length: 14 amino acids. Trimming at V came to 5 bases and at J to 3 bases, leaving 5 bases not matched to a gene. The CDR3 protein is CASSLTGINQPQHF. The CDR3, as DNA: TGTGCCAGCAGTCTGACAGGGATCAATCAGCCCCAGCATTTT.

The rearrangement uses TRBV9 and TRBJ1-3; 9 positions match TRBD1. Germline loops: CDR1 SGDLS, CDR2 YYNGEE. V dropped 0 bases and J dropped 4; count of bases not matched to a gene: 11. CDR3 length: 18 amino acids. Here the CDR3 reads CASSVGGQGLFRGNTIYF. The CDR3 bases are TGTGCCAGCAGCGTAGGGGGACAGGGCCTGTTCCGCGGAAACACCATATATTTT.

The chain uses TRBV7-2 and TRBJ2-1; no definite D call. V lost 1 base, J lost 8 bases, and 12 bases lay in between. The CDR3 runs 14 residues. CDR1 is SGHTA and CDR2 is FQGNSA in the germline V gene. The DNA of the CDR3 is TGTGCCAGCAGCTTAGAGGCCGGCCCCCATGAGCAGTTCTTC. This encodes CASSLEAGPHEQFF. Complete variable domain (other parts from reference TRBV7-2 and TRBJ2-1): GAGVSQSPSNKVTEKGKDVELRCDPISGHTALYWYRQSLGQGLEFLIYFQGNSAPDKSGLPSDRFSAERTGGSVSTLTIQRTQQEDSAVYLCASSLEAGPHEQFFGPGTRLTVL.

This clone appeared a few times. CDR3: CASSTVKDEQFF. CDR3 DNA sequence: TGTGCCAGTAGTACCGTTAAGGATGAGCAGTTCTTC. This chain connects TRBV19 to TRBJ2-1; D remains unclear. The CDR3 sequence is 12 residues long. Germline V lookup: CDR1 LNHDA, CDR2 SQIVND (reference sequence). V was shortened by 4 bases and J by 8 bases, with 9 bases between the two germline ends.

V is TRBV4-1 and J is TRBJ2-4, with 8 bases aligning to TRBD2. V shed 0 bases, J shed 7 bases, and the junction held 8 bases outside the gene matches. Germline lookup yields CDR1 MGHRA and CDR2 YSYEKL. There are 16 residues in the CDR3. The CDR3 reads CASSQEWAGGWNIQYF. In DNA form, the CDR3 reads TGCGCCAGCAGCCAAGAATGGGCGGGAGGTTGGAACATTCAGTACTTC.

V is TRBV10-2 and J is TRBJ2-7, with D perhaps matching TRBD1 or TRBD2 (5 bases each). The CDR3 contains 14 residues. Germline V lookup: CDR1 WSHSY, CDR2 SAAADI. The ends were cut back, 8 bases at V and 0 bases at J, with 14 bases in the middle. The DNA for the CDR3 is TGCGCCAGCGGGGCTAGCAGAAGCTCCTACGAGCAGTACTTC. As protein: CASGASRSSYEQYF.

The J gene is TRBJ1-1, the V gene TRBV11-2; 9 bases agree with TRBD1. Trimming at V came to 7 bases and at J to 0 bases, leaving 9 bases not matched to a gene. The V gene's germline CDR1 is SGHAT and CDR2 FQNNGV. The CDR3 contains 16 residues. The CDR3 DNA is TGTGCCAGCACCATACGGACAGGGGCCATGAACACTGAAGCTTTCTTT. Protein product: CASTIRTGAMNTEAFF.

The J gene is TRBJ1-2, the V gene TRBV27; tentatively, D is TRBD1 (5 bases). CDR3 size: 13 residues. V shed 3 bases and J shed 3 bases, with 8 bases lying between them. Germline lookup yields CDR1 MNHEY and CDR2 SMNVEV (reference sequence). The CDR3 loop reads CASSFGRDYGYTF. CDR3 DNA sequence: TGTGCCAGCAGTTTTGGCAGGGACTATGGCTACACCTTC.

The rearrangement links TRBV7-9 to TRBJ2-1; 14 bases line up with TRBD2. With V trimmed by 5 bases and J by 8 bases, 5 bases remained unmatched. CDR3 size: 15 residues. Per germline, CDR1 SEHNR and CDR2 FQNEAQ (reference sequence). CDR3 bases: TGTGCCAGCAGCGCGGGACTAGCGGGAGTGGATGAGCAGTTCTTC. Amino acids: CASSAGLAGVDEQFF.

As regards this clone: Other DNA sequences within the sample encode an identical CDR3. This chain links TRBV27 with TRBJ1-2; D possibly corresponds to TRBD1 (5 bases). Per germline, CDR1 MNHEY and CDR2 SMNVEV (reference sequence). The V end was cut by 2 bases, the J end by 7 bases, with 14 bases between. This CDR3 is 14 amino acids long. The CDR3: CASSLRAGGGGYTF. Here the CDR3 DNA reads TGTGCCAGCAGTTTACGCGCGGGGGGGGGTGGCTACACCTTC.

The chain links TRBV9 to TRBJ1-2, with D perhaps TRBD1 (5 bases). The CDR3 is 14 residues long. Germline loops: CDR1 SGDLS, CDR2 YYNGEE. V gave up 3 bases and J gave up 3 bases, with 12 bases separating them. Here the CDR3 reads CASSGSQGHYGYTF. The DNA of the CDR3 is TGTGCCAGCAGCGGGTCCCAGGGCCACTATGGCTACACCTTC.

The CDR3 DNA sequence: TGTGCCAGCAGTTACTCGTTCCACGAGCAGTACTTC. This translates into CASSYSFHEQYF. This rearrangement joins TRBV6-2 or TRBV6-3 to TRBJ2-7; D remains ambiguous. The V end lost 0 bases, the J end lost 5 bases, and 5 bases lay between the germline ends. This CDR3 contains 12 residues. Per germline, CDR1 MNHEY and CDR2 SVGEGT.

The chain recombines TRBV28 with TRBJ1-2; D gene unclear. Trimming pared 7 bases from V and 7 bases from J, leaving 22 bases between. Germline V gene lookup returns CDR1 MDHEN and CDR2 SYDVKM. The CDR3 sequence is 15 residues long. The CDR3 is CASTREDIWDRGYTF. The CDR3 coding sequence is TGTGCCAGCACGCGTGAAGACATTTGGGATCGTGGCTACACCTTC.

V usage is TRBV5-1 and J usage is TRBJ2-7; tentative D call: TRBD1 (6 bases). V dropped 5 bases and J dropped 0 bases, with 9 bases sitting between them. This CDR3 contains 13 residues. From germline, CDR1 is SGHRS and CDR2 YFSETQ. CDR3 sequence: CASRDSSSYEQYF. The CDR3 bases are TGCGCCAGCAGGGACAGCTCCTCCTACGAGCAGTACTTC.

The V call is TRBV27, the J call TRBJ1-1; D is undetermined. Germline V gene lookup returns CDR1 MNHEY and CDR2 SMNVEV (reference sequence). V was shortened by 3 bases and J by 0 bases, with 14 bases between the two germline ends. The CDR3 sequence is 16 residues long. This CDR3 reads CASSFRSAGMNTEAFF. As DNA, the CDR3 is TGTGCCAGCAGTTTCCGTTCGGCAGGCATGAACACTGAAGCTTTCTTT.

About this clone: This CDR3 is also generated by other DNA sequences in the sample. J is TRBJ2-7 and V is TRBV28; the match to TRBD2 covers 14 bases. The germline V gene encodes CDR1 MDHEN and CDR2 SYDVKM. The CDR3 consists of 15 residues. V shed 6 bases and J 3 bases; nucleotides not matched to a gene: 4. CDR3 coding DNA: TGTGCCAGCAGCCTCGGGACTAGCGGGAGCTACGAGCAGTACTTC. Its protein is CASSLGTSGSYEQYF.

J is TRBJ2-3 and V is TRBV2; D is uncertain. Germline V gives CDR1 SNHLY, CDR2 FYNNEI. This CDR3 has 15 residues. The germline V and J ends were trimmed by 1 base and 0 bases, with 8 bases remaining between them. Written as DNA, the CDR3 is TGTGCCAGCAGTGAAGAGCGAACTAGCACAGATACGCAGTATTTT. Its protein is CASSEERTSTDTQYF. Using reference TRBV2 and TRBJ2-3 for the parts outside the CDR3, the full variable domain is EPEVTQTPSHQVTQMGQEVILRCVPISNHLYFYWYRQILGQKVEFLVSFYNNEISEKSEIFDDQFSVERPDGSNFTLKIRSTKLEDSAMYFCASSEERTSTDTQYFGPGTRLTVL.

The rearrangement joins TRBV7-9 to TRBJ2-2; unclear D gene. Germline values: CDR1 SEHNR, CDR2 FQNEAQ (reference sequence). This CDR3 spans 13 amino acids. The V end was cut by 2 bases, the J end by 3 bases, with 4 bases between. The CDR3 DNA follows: TGTGCCAGCAGCTTACGGTACACCGGGGAGCTGTTTTTT. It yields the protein CASSLRYTGELFF.

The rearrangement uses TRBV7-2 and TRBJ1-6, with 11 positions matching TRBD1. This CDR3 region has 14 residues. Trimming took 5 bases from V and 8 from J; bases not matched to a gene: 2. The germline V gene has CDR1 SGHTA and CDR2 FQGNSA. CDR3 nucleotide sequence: TGTGCCAGCAGCCCGGGACAGGGGGATTCACCCCTCCACTTT. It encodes CASSPGQGDSPLHF.

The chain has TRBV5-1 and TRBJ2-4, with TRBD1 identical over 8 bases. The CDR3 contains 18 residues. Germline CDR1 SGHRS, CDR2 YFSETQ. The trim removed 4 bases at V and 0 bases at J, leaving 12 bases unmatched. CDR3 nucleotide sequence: TGCGCCAGCAGCCCGGACAGGGCCTCTTTCTTAGCCAAAAACATTCAGTACTTC. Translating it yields CASSPDRASFLAKNIQYF.